Shown below are 25 T cell receptor beta chains from a single sample sequenced in a study of T cell responses to AZD1222 COVID-19 vaccine. Generated by immunoSEQ multiplex PCR, the TCRdb table keeps only in-frame clones and is missing some. The sample holds approximately 100,000 clones, approximately 87% seen once. Here the sequenced sample was peripheral blood, taken 28 days after the second AZD1222 dose. These receptors were collected from an adult who received the AZD1222 COVID-19 vaccine.

CDR3 loop: CASSSSGIRTDTQYF. The DNA of the CDR3 is TGTGCCAGCAGTTCTAGCGGGATTAGAACAGATACGCAGTATTTT. The V call is TRBV6-6, the J call TRBJ2-3; 9 nucleotides agree with TRBD2. Germline trimming cut 4 bases from V and 3 bases from J; bases unmatched to any gene: 5. Germline V CDR1 and CDR2: MNHNY, SVGAGI (reference sequence). The length of the CDR3 is 15 residues.

This chain joins TRBV27 and TRBJ1-2, with 10 nucleotides matching TRBD1. J lost 7 bases, V lost 3 bases, and 5 bases had no gene match. Per the germline V gene, CDR1 is MNHEY and CDR2 is SMNVEV (reference sequence). The CDR3 consists of 14 residues. CDR3 in amino acids: CASSFGQGVGGYTF. In nucleotides, the CDR3 is TGTGCCAGCAGTTTTGGACAGGGGGTCGGTGGCTACACCTTC.

The chain joins TRBV19 to TRBJ2-7; D is possibly TRBD2 (6 bases). V lost 3 bases and J 2 bases, leaving 17 bases between the germline ends. The germline V gene encodes CDR1 LNHDA and CDR2 SQIVND (reference sequence). The CDR3 has 16 residues. For the CDR3, the DNA is TGTGCCAGTAGTATTTCCCCTGCGGGATTTCCCTACGAGCAGTACTTC. Its translation is CASSISPAGFPYEQYF. Complete variable domain (other parts from reference TRBV19 and TRBJ2-7): DGGITQSPKYLFRKEGQNVTLSCEQNLNHDAMYWYRQDPGQGLRLIYYSQIVNDFQKGDIAEGYSVSREKKESFPLTVTSAQKNPTAFYLCASSISPAGFPYEQYFGPGTRLTVT.

The rearrangement links TRBV7-2 to TRBJ2-3; possible D gene TRBD2, 7 bases. CDR1 SGHTA and CDR2 FQGNSA come from the germline V gene. Between the trimmed V and J ends, which lost 6 bases and 0 bases, there was a span of 13 bases. This CDR3 comprises 15 residues. This CDR3 reads CASRGGASSTDTQYF. The CDR3 coding sequence is TGTGCCAGCAGGGGGGGGGCCTCTAGCACAGATACGCAGTATTTT.

Remarks on this clone: Other DNA sequences in this specimen translate into the identical CDR3. The chain has TRBV2 and TRBJ2-5, with D possibly matching TRBD2 (5 bases). Deletions cut 7 bases from V and 2 bases from J, with 11 bases between. The CDR3 is 13 amino acids. From germline, CDR1 is SNHLY and CDR2 FYNNEI. CDR3 DNA sequence: TGTGCCAGCAAGTTAGCGCTTCAAGAGACCCAGTACTTC. This translates into CASKLALQETQYF.

The chain combines TRBV15 with TRBJ2-1; either TRBD1 or TRBD2 may supply D (5 bases each). Germline lookup yields CDR1 LNHNV and CDR2 YYDKDF (reference sequence). CDR3 length: 16 amino acids. Between the trimmed V and J ends, which lost 1 base and 0 bases, there was a span of 10 bases. The CDR3: CATSRGGFDSYNEQFF. The CDR3 DNA reads TGTGCCACCAGCAGAGGGGGGTTCGACTCCTACAATGAGCAGTTCTTC.

This sequence joins TRBV6-5 and TRBJ1-2, with 8 positions matching TRBD1. V was pared by 5 bases and J by 6 bases, with 2 bases of the junction left unmatched. Germline loops: CDR1 MNHEY, CDR2 SVGAGI. The length of the CDR3 is 12 residues. DNA of the CDR3: TGTGCCAGCAGTCTGGACAGGGATGGCTACACCTTC. It codes for CASSLDRDGYTF.

In its sample, this clone was seen a few times. The chain is built from TRBV6-1 and TRBJ1-2; D gene ambiguous. This CDR3 has 13 amino acids. V dropped 3 bases and J dropped 6 bases, with 11 bases sitting between them. Germline V CDR1 and CDR2: MNHNS, SASEGT. CDR3 region: CASSDQVQDGYTF. The CDR3 coding sequence is TGTGCCAGCAGTGATCAGGTCCAGGATGGCTACACCTTC.

This clone showed up just once. The rearrangement joins TRBV5-6 to TRBJ1-1; D is uncertain. Germline-derived CDR1 and CDR2 are SGHDT and YYEEEE. The CDR3 is 15 amino acids. Between the trimmed V and J ends, which lost 0 bases and 5 bases, there was a span of 14 bases. The CDR3 sequence is CASSLGTVGQTEAFF. The CDR3, as DNA: TGTGCCAGCAGCTTGGGGACTGTCGGGCAGACTGAAGCTTTCTTT.

This rearrangement joins TRBV7-9 to TRBJ1-5; TRBD1 matches 9 bases. The germline CDR1 and CDR2 sequences are SEHNR and FQNEAQ (reference sequence). This CDR3 is built from 13 residues. Trimming cost V 5 bases and J 5 bases; bases outside gene matches: 1. The CDR3 reads CASSRTGDQPQHF. CDR3 DNA: TGTGCCAGCAGCCGGACAGGGGATCAGCCCCAGCATTTT.

The V call is TRBV7-2, the J call TRBJ1-1; tentatively, D is TRBD1 (6 bases). From germline, CDR1 is SGHTA and CDR2 FQGNSA. This CDR3 region has 15 residues. The V end lost 2 bases, the J end lost 8 bases, and 18 bases lay between the germline ends. The DNA of the CDR3 is TGTGCCAGCAGCTTACTGCCCCTACAGGGTGGAGAAGCTTTCTTT. Amino acids: CASSLLPLQGGEAFF.

The rearrangement uses TRBV7-9 and TRBJ1-5, with no clear D. There are 12 residues in the CDR3. With 0 bases removed from V and 7 bases from J, the gap between germline ends came to 4 bases. Germline values: CDR1 SEHNR, CDR2 FQNEAQ (reference sequence). CDR3 region: CASSLAYQPQHF. For the CDR3, the DNA is TGTGCCAGCAGCTTAGCCTACCAGCCCCAGCATTTT.

This sequence joins TRBV9 and TRBJ1-4; maybe TRBD1 (6 bases). The CDR3 is 15 amino acids. The germline V gene has CDR1 SGDLS and CDR2 YYNGEE. Trimming removed 3 bases at V and 1 base at J, with 10 bases between. The CDR3 region has the DNA TGTGCCAGCAGCGCAGGAGGGGGAACTAATGAAAAACTGTTTTTT. This translates into CASSAGGGTNEKLFF.

The CDR3 here is CASSQEAGVVYNEQFF. The DNA for the CDR3 is TGTGCCAGCAGCCAAGAGGCGGGAGTGGTCTACAATGAGCAGTTCTTC. The chain has TRBV4-2 and TRBJ2-1; 7 nucleotides agree with TRBD2. V lost 0 bases and J lost 3; bases outside the gene matches: 5. Germline values: CDR1 LGHNA, CDR2 YNFKEQ. This CDR3 comprises 16 residues.

This chain links TRBV19 with TRBJ2-2; 7 nucleotides match TRBD1. CDR3 length equals 16 residues. Germline loops: CDR1 LNHDA, CDR2 SQIVND (reference sequence). The V gene end was trimmed by 6 bases and the J gene end by 1 base; junction bases not matched to a gene: 8. This CDR3 reads CASRTSGTVNTGELFF. CDR3 coding DNA: TGTGCCAGTAGGACCTCCGGGACAGTGAACACCGGGGAGCTGTTTTTT.

This clone appeared once. CDR3 bases: TGTGCCAGCAGTTCCTTAGTAGCGGGGGGTCTTGGAGATACGCAGTATTTT. This codes for CASSSLVAGGLGDTQYF. The V gene is TRBV27, the J gene TRBJ2-3; 10 bases match TRBD2. J lost 5 bases, V lost 4 bases, and 12 bases had no gene match. Per the germline V gene, CDR1 is MNHEY and CDR2 is SMNVEV (reference sequence). This CDR3 is 17 amino acids long.

This rearrangement joins TRBV24-1 to TRBJ1-5, with a tentative D call TRBD1 (6 bases). The CDR3 loop spans 16 amino acids. CDR1 and CDR2 (germline): KGHDR, SFDVKD. V was clipped by 4 bases and J by 4 bases, with 16 bases between them. This chain's CDR3 is CATSDPARGNNQPQHF. The CDR3 DNA reads as TGTGCCACCAGTGACCCGGCCAGGGGAAATAATCAGCCCCAGCATTTT.

The chain combines TRBV18 with TRBJ1-2; 7 positions agree with TRBD1. Per germline, CDR1 KGHSH and CDR2 LQKENI. This CDR3 is 16 amino acids long. The V gene end was trimmed by 0 bases and the J gene end by 7 bases; junction bases not matched to a gene: 11. This chain's CDR3 is CASSPPSNRGWSGYTF. Written as DNA, the CDR3 is TGTGCCAGCTCACCACCGAGTAACAGGGGCTGGAGTGGCTACACCTTC.

This chain joins TRBV3-1 (or the pseudogene TRBV3-2) and TRBJ2-5, with 8 bases lining up with TRBD1. The CDR3 contains 15 residues. V shed 8 bases and J 3 bases; nucleotides not matched to a gene: 11. The germline V gene has CDR1 LGHDT and CDR2 YNNKEL (reference sequence). CDR3 in DNA: TGTGCCAGCGTCCCCGGGACAGGCTTTAAAGAGACCCAGTACTTC. Translation gives CASVPGTGFKETQYF.

V is TRBV28 and J is TRBJ1-5, with D perhaps matching TRBD1 (6 bases). The V end lost 5 bases, the J end lost 4 bases, and 12 bases lay between the germline ends. Germline V gives CDR1 MDHEN, CDR2 SYDVKM. The CDR3 is 14 residues long. The chain's CDR3 is CASSAGAGNQPQHF. The CDR3 nucleotides are TGTGCCAGCAGTGCAGGGGCGGGTAATCAGCCCCAGCATTTT. Full variable domain (rest looked up from reference TRBV28 and TRBJ1-5): DVKVTQSSRYLVKRTGEKVFLECVQDMDHENMFWYRQDPGLGLRLIYFSYDVKMKEKGDIPEGYSVSREKKERFSLILESASTNQTSMYLCASSAGAGNQPQHFGDGTRLSIL.

This clone was observed a handful of times. The gene calls are TRBV11-3 and TRBJ2-1, with D tentatively TRBD2 (7 bases). The CDR3 has 15 amino acids. Trimming shortened V by 3 bases and J by 7 bases, and 16 bases separated the two germline ends. The germline V gene encodes CDR1 SGHNT and CDR2 YENEEA. The CDR3 DNA is TGTGCCAGCAGCTTTCACCCGGGGGGCGGGAATGAGCAGTTCTTC. Protein product: CASSFHPGGGNEQFF.

The genes are TRBV2 and TRBJ1-1; D is ambiguous. The CDR3 is 15 amino acids. V shed 1 base and J shed 0 bases, with 9 bases lying between them. Germline CDR1 SNHLY, CDR2 FYNNEI. The CDR3 loop is CASSEVGGVNTEAFF. DNA for the CDR3: TGTGCCAGCAGTGAAGTCGGCGGAGTGAACACTGAAGCTTTCTTT.

V gene TRBV6-5 combines with J gene TRBJ2-2; a weak D match, TRBD2 (6 bases). Trimming took off 8 bases at V and 1 base at J, with 8 bases between the two ends. Germline-derived CDR1 and CDR2 are MNHEY and SVGAGI. This CDR3 comprises 13 residues. In nucleotides, the CDR3 is TGTGCCAGCCGGGGACTGAACACCGGGGAGCTGTTTTTT. Translating gives CASRGLNTGELFF.

The genes are TRBV7-2 and TRBJ2-3, with a weak D call TRBD1 (6 bases). Trimming took off 0 bases at V and 2 bases at J, with 12 bases between the two ends. The CDR3 is made up of 16 amino acids. CDR1 and CDR2 from the germline V gene are SGHTA and FQGNSA. In DNA form, the CDR3 reads TGTGCCAGCAGCTTAGCGCCGGGGACAAACACAGATACGCAGTATTTT. Translated: CASSLAPGTNTDTQYF.

The chain links TRBV9 to TRBJ1-6, with 11 bases identical to TRBD1. Trimming took 3 bases from V and 9 from J; bases not matched to a gene: 5. CDR1 is SGDLS and CDR2 is YYNGEE in the germline V gene. CDR3 size: 15 residues. The CDR3 DNA reads as TGTGCCAGCAGCGGATATGGGACAGGGGGTTCACCCCTCCACTTT. Protein sequence: CASSGYGTGGSPLHF. Combining the CDR3 with reference TRBV9 and TRBJ1-6 gives the whole variable domain DSGVTQTPKHLITATGQRVTLRCSPRSGDLSVYWYQQSLDQGLQFLIQYYNGEERAKGNILERFSAQQFPDLHSELNLSSLELGDSALYFCASSGYGTGGSPLHFGNGTRLTVT.